This T cell receptor beta chain was captured in a study of CD8 T cells in Susac syndrome (dated by TCRdb to 2018 to 2020). Study-level background: Whether CD8+ T cell activation and differentiation in Susac syndrome was antigen driven was tested using repertoire sequencing. Clonality of the CD8+ T cell repertoire was compared between eleven to twelve healthy donors, about 14 Susac syndrome patients and about 15 multiple sclerosis patients.

RNA was extracted with the RNeasy kit and about 0.5 to 1 ug was reverse transcribed using random hexamers. The immunoSEQ multiplex PCR assay, covering 54 Vbeta and 13 Jbeta segments, was used to amplify TCR beta CDR3 regions. PCR amplification bias was corrected by using a synthetic template baseline for primer optimization and computational correction. In the source study's methods: Reads were annotated to V, D and J genes per IMGT and analyzed with immunoSEQ Analyzer, keeping only productive sequences. Clonality was computed as one minus Shannon entropy normalized by log2 of the number of productive unique sequences. Public and private clones were assessed among the 100 most prevalent clones of each patient and control. A clone was defined as Susac-specific if it was absent from the healthy and MS cohorts, from roughly 980 published viral clones and from other ImmuneACCESS disease sequences. The public reads were run again by TCRdb, first through fastp at Q25 and then through MiXCR, and only productive beta chains were kept. For every CDR3 protein sequence, its rows merge into one entry that carries the most common genes and DNA. The V and J calls were not made by the authors but by TCRdb's processing. The sample has fewer than 350,000 distinct CDR3 sequences on record, 65% to 90% of them singletons. The leading ten clones occupy approximately 0.2% of the sample.

What the authors observed across the whole study: The number of individuals in the TCR sequencing and HLA analysis was recognized as being relatively small.

As for this clonotype: Its binding antigen is unknown. Base qualities are not at hand, and no much larger clone is one base apart.

The CDR1 and CDR2 encoded by the germline V gene (reference sequence) are DFQATT and SNEGSKA. Compared with germline, V lacks 0 bases and J lacks 9 bases; bases without a gene match: 12. The CDR3 has 17 amino acids, counting the end cysteine and phenylalanine. Only the CDR3 region is kept as DNA, spanning 51 bases read in frame from base 1. Peripheral blood CD8+ and CD4+ T cells from healthy donors, Susac syndrome patients and multiple sclerosis patients were profiled using high-throughput TCR beta sequencing. The multiple sclerosis controls were treatment-naive patients whose relapsing-remitting disease, either stable or active, fulfilled the revised McDonald criteria. Bulk CD8+ and CD4+ T cells were purified by magnetic negative isolation, while CD8+ TEMRA cells were enriched using FACS. Blood was collected in EDTA tubes and processed within 24 hours, with PBMCs isolated through density gradient centrifugation. PBMCs intended for TCR sequencing were cryopreserved in liquid nitrogen and thawed later in a water bath at 37 degrees C. The sorted or isolated CD4+, CD8+ and CD8+ TEMRA cells reached a purity of at least 90%.

Recombination connected TRBV20-1 to TRBJ2-1; TRBD2 matches 12 bases in the middle. The source material was CD8+ T cells from PBMCs. The origin of this receptor is a human donor with multiple sclerosis. The bases are TGCAGTGCTAGAGATTTCCCGACTAGCGGGAGTTACGGTGAGCAGTTCTTC. This translates into CSARDFPTSGSYGEQFF.